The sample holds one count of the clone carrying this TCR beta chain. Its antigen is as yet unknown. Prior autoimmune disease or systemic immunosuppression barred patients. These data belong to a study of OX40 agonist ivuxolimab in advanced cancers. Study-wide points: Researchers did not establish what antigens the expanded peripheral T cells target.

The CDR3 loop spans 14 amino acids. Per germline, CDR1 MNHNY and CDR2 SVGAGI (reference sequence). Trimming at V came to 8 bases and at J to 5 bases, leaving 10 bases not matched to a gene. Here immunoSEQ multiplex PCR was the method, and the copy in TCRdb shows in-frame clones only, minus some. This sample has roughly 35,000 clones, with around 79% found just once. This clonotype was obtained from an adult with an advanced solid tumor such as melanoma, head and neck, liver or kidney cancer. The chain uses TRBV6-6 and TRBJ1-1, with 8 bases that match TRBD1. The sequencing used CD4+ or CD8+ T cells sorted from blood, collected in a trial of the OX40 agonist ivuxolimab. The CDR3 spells CASWSRGPGTEAFF. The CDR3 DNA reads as TGTGCCAGCTGGTCCAGGGGGCCGGGGACTGAAGCTTTCTTT.